These 18 T cell receptor beta chains came from one sample sequenced in a study of blood T cell repertoires in COVID-19 (dated by TCRdb to 2018 to 2021). Library preparation was by the immunoSEQ multiplex PCR assay. The clones in this table, taken by TCRdb from immuneACCESS, are in-frame only. Not every clone is retained; where verified, under half of the shortfall comes from an unresolved V gene, and the cause of the rest is unknown. The sample profile shows 300,000 to 450,000 clones; 75% to 90% of them were found once. The ten largest clones add up to more than 0.8% of the sample. Input material: PBMCs or T cells enriched from blood (not recorded which). These receptors all stem from a young man who had recovered from COVID-19.

This sequence joins TRBV18 and TRBJ2-3; the D gene is possibly TRBD2 (6 bases). Trimming cost V 3 bases and J 5 bases, with 18 bases left between them. The CDR3 has 16 residues. Germline CDR1 is KGHSH and CDR2 is LQKENI. The CDR3 DNA is TGTGCCAGCTCACCGTCGCATCGTGCGGGGCGAGATACGCAGTATTTT. Its translation is CASSPSHRAGRDTQYF.

The rearrangement uses TRBV3-1 (or the pseudogene TRBV3-2) and TRBJ1-3; D is ambiguous. This CDR3 spans 16 amino acids. The V end was cut by 4 bases, the J end by 0 bases, with 13 bases between. Germline V CDR1 and CDR2: LGHDT, YNNKEL (reference sequence). This chain's CDR3 is CASSPTRLHSGNTIYF. Here the CDR3 DNA reads TGTGCCAGCAGCCCGACTCGACTGCACTCTGGAAACACCATATATTTT.

This chain links TRBV9 with TRBJ2-5; TRBD2 is a possible D gene (6 bases). Germline V lookup: CDR1 SGDLS, CDR2 YYNGEE. The CDR3 has 12 amino acids. Deletions cut 4 bases from V and 9 bases from J, with 13 bases between. The chain's CDR3 is CASSPAGNAQYF. In DNA form, the CDR3 reads TGTGCCAGCAGCCCAGCGGGTAATGCCCAGTACTTC.

The chain uses TRBV7-3 and TRBJ2-2, with 7 positions matching TRBD1. J was trimmed by 6 bases and V by 5 bases; bases with no gene match: 6. Germline CDR1 reads SGHTA; CDR2 reads FQGTGA. The CDR3 runs 14 residues. The CDR3 DNA follows: TGTGCCAGCAGCCCGGACAGGCCCCCCGGGGAGCTGTTTTTT. It encodes CASSPDRPPGELFF.

The chain combines TRBV3-1 (or the pseudogene TRBV3-2) with TRBJ1-5, with 12 bases matching TRBD1. The length of the CDR3 is 14 residues. J lost 6 bases, V lost 3 bases, and 0 bases had no gene match. In germline, CDR1 is LGHDT, CDR2 YNNKEL (reference sequence). The CDR3 DNA sequence: TGTGCCAGCAGCCAGGGACAGGGGGCTCAGCCCCAGCATTTT. This gives the protein CASSQGQGAQPQHF.

About this clone itself: Here the CDR3 omits its conserved ending phenylalanine or tryptophan, so a read error is the likely source. The limits of the CDR3 on the DNA are not certain, so only TCRdb's listed CDR3 is given. The chain has TRBV18 and TRBJ1-4; the tabulated D call, TRBD1, remains unverified against the DNA. The CDR3 region is 12 residues in length, termini included. Germline assignment: CDR1 KGHSH and CDR2 LQKENI. The CDR3 here is CASSPPRGQGSI.

The chain's CDR3 is CASSLQTGDNEKLFF. CDR3 sequence (DNA): TGTGCCAGCAGCCTGCAGACAGGGGATAATGAAAAACTGTTTTTT. The chain is built from TRBV7-2 and TRBJ1-4, with 8 bases fitting TRBD1. CDR1 and CDR2 from the germline V gene are SGHTA and FQGNSA. With V trimmed by 5 bases and J by 4 bases, 6 bases remained unmatched. The CDR3 extends over 15 amino acids.

The chain joins TRBV6-5 to TRBJ1-5, with unresolved D. Per germline, CDR1 MNHEY and CDR2 SVGAGI. The ends were cut back, 6 bases at V and 2 bases at J, with 11 bases in the middle. The CDR3 covers 14 residues. The CDR3 here is CASSPWRGNQPQHF. The CDR3 nucleotides are TGTGCCAGCAGCCCATGGAGGGGCAATCAGCCCCAGCATTTT.

The chain recombines TRBV5-6 with TRBJ1-1, with 8 bases fitting TRBD1. This CDR3 region has 17 residues. From germline, CDR1 is SGHDT and CDR2 YYEEEE. J was trimmed by 4 bases and V by 4 bases; bases with no gene match: 15. In DNA form, the CDR3 reads TGTGCCAGCAGCCCGCCAAGGGGGAGACAGGGGAGCACTGAAGCTTTCTTT. Residues: CASSPPRGRQGSTEAFF.

The rearrangement joins TRBV7-2 to TRBJ1-1; 7 bases fit TRBD1. The CDR3 totals 16 residues. V gave up 6 bases and J gave up 0 bases; unmatched junction bases: 10. CDR1 is SGHTA, CDR2 FQGNSA, per germline. The CDR3 reads CASRQTGTVMNTEAFF. CDR3 DNA: TGTGCCAGCAGACAGACCGGGACAGTTATGAACACTGAAGCTTTCTTT.

The chain employs TRBV5-6 and TRBJ2-1; weak D call: TRBD2 (5 bases). Germline CDR1 SGHDT, CDR2 YYEEEE. The V end lost 5 bases, the J end lost 0 bases, and 12 bases lay between the germline ends. This CDR3 has 15 amino acids. CDR3 DNA: TGTGCCAGCAGTTCCTTGGGGAGCTCCTACAATGAGCAGTTCTTC. Amino acid sequence: CASSSLGSSYNEQFF.

V is TRBV7-8 and J is TRBJ2-5, with 9 positions matching TRBD2. V gave up 2 bases and J gave up 4 bases; unmatched junction bases: 8. The CDR3 extends over 16 amino acids. CDR1 and CDR2 from the germline V gene are SGHVS and FQNEAQ. The CDR3 DNA reads as TGTGCCAGCAGCTTACTGCGGGGGGGTTTTGCAGAGACCCAGTACTTC. Protein sequence: CASSLLRGGFAETQYF.

This chain connects TRBV13 to TRBJ2-2; a weak D match, TRBD2 (5 bases). This CDR3 comprises 14 residues. Trimming took 2 bases from V and 3 from J, leaving 7 bases between them. From germline, CDR1 is PRHDT and CDR2 FYEKMQ (reference sequence). In DNA, the CDR3 is TGTGCCAGCAGCTTAAAGGAGGACACCGGGGAGCTGTTTTTT. Translation: CASSLKEDTGELFF.

The rearrangement uses TRBV28 and TRBJ2-1; 13 bases line up with TRBD2. Looked up from germline, CDR1 is MDHEN and CDR2 is SYDVKM. The CDR3 is 15 amino acids. V lost 4 bases to trimming and J lost 9 bases; unmatched junction nucleotides: 6. Here the CDR3 DNA reads TGTGCCAGCAGTTCACTAGCGGGGGGGGATGGTGAGCAGTTCTTC. This codes for CASSSLAGGDGEQFF.

The chain combines TRBV19 with TRBJ2-1, with 7 bases that match TRBD2. The CDR3 consists of 15 residues. After removal of 1 base from V and 4 bases from J, the junction contained 4 bases not matched to a gene. The germline V gene encodes CDR1 LNHDA and CDR2 SQIVND (reference sequence). The CDR3 spells CASSIGKAGYNEQFF. DNA of the CDR3: TGTGCCAGTAGTATAGGCAAAGCGGGGTACAATGAGCAGTTCTTC.

The chain couples TRBV9 to TRBJ2-5; D possibly corresponds to TRBD1 (6 bases). CDR3 length equals 13 residues. V lost 3 bases and J 7 bases, leaving 13 bases between the germline ends. Germline-derived CDR1 and CDR2 are SGDLS and YYNGEE. The CDR3 protein is CASSEDPRGTQYF. The CDR3 nucleotides are TGTGCCAGCAGCGAGGACCCCAGGGGGACCCAGTACTTC.

This clone was seen once. The chain carries TRBV19 and TRBJ2-2, with D uncertain. There are 13 residues in the CDR3. Germline CDR1 and CDR2: LNHDA and SQIVND (reference sequence). Trimming took off 1 base at V and 6 bases at J, with 6 bases between the two ends. The CDR3 spells CASSIGVAGELFF. CDR3 DNA: TGTGCCAGTAGTATAGGAGTGGCCGGGGAGCTGTTTTTT. Variable domain in full (rest from reference TRBV19 and TRBJ2-2): DGGITQSPKYLFRKEGQNVTLSCEQNLNHDAMYWYRQDPGQGLRLIYYSQIVNDFQKGDIAEGYSVSREKKESFPLTVTSAQKNPTAFYLCASSIGVAGELFFGEGSRLTVL.

The chain recombines TRBV3-1 (or the pseudogene TRBV3-2) with TRBJ2-3; tentatively, D is TRBD2 (6 bases). V lost 0 bases to trimming and J lost 5 bases, with 12 bases between them. This CDR3 has 15 residues. CDR1 and CDR2 from the germline V gene are LGHDT and YNNKEL (reference sequence). The CDR3 sequence: CASSQEGGAGDTQYF. The DNA of the CDR3 is TGTGCCAGCAGCCAAGAGGGCGGGGCGGGAGATACGCAGTATTTT.